The subject of this entry is one T cell receptor beta chain. Its antigen is still unknown. The sample originates from a study of T cell responses to AZD1222 COVID-19 vaccine. In the study overall: The study pooled second doses at about 4 or about 12 weeks.

Some clones are missing from TCRdb's copy, which holds only in-frame ones; the method was immunoSEQ multiplex PCR. This sample has approximately 160,000 clones, with under 95% found just once. The germline V and J ends were trimmed by 1 base and 5 bases, with 13 bases remaining between them. From germline, CDR1 is KGHDR and CDR2 SFDVKD. The CDR3 consists of 15 residues. Study results and caveats: In the spike-specific TCR repertoire, nearly half reportedly target unmutated variant regions. Compared with day 0, the breadth and depth of the Spike-specific TCR repertoire rose significantly after two doses of AZD1222.

Sequenced material: peripheral blood, taken on day 0 of AZD1222 vaccination. The rearrangement uses TRBV24-1 and TRBJ2-5; the D is unclear. This clonotype was obtained from an adult in good health. CDR3 sequence reads: CATSDLAGDWETQYF. The CDR3 DNA reads as TGTGCCACCAGTGATTTAGCTGGGGATTGGGAGACCCAGTACTTC.